Reported below is one TCR beta chain. Per the authors' pipeline: Estimated nucleated cell counts came from reference gene primer amplification. The method was immunoSEQ multiplex PCR; TCRdb's version includes in-frame clones alone and lacks a portion of them. For V, J and clone size, that table is used; D and trimming come from the DNA. Found here are 120,000 to 150,000 clones, approximately 80% of them singletons; the top ten hold 38%. The sample originates from a study of blood T cell repertoires in COVID-19. About the research overall: There were acute and convalescent COVID-19 samples, and they came from the United States, Italy and Spain. PBMCs, B-cell-depleted T cells, or T cells provided the cDNA or gDNA that made up the material.

CDR3 size: 15 residues. Looked up from germline, CDR1 is SGHDT and CDR2 is YYEEEE. V gave up 0 bases and J gave up 7 bases; unmatched junction bases: 4. The chain couples TRBV5-6 to TRBJ2-2; TRBD1 agrees at 9 bases. The sequenced sample was peripheral blood. The sequence derives from a human donor in a cohort sampled during active COVID-19. CDR3: CASSLVGQGFGELFF. The CDR3 DNA reads TGTGCCAGCAGCTTGGTGGGACAGGGATTCGGGGAGCTGTTTTTT.